Below, 23 T cell receptor beta chains from the same sample are listed, as sequenced in a study of blood T cell repertoires in COVID-19. Only in-frame clones appear in the TCRdb table, and some are missing; sequencing was by immunoSEQ multiplex PCR. The sample lists about 200,000 clones; over 75% were seen once. Sequencing used peripheral blood. All receptors derive from a man older than 75 with acute or convalescent COVID-19.

This chain joins TRBV10-2 and TRBJ2-1; TRBD2 aligns across 14 bases. The germline V gene encodes CDR1 WSHSY and CDR2 SAAADI. The trim removed 6 bases at V and 0 bases at J, leaving 1 base unmatched. CDR3 size: 16 residues. CDR3 amino acids: CASRGTSGSSYNEQFF. The CDR3 nucleotides read TGCGCCAGCAGGGGGACTAGCGGGAGCTCCTACAATGAGCAGTTCTTC.

CDR3 residues: CASSNPGLADEQYF. Here the CDR3 DNA reads TGTGCCAGTAGTAACCCGGGACTAGCGGACGAGCAGTACTTC. The chain links TRBV19 to TRBJ2-7; 11 nucleotides align to TRBD2. Unmatched junction bases numbered 4, after V lost 4 bases and J lost 5 bases. This CDR3 has 14 residues. CDR1 is LNHDA, CDR2 SQIVND, per germline (reference sequence).

This clone came up a few times. The V call is TRBV28, the J call TRBJ2-7; 10 bases match TRBD1. V lost 7 bases, J lost 9 bases, and 15 bases stayed unmatched. The CDR3 sequence is 15 residues long. CDR1 is MDHEN, CDR2 SYDVKM, per germline. The CDR3: CASNEGTGARWGQYF. CDR3 coding DNA: TGTGCCAGCAACGAAGGGACAGGGGCCAGGTGGGGGCAGTACTTC.

Of note for this clone: Other DNA sequences within the sample encode an identical CDR3. The chain carries TRBV27 and TRBJ1-1; 8 bases match TRBD1. The CDR3 is made up of 14 amino acids. V shed 5 bases and J 0 bases; nucleotides not matched to a gene: 2. Germline V gene data show CDR1 as MNHEY and CDR2 as SMNVEV (reference sequence). The CDR3 DNA reads as TGTGCCAGCAGTCTGGACAGGGTGAACACTGAAGCTTTCTTT. It codes for CASSLDRVNTEAFF.

The V gene is TRBV28, the J gene TRBJ1-5; D is possibly TRBD1 (6 bases). The germline V gene encodes CDR1 MDHEN and CDR2 SYDVKM. The ends were cut back, 4 bases at V and 3 bases at J, with 10 bases in the middle. The CDR3 consists of 14 residues. The CDR3 spells CASSSGGANQPQHF. The DNA of the CDR3 is TGTGCCAGCAGTTCCGGGGGGGCCAATCAGCCCCAGCATTTT.

This chain links TRBV11-3 with TRBJ2-1, with TRBD2 matching 7 bases. V lost 5 bases and J lost 2; bases outside the gene matches: 6. The CDR3 runs to 15 residues. CDR1 is SGHNT, CDR2 YENEEA, per germline. The CDR3 DNA is TGTGCCAGCAGCACTCAAGGACTAGCCTACAATGAGCAGTTCTTC. Translation gives CASSTQGLAYNEQFF.

V usage is TRBV6-5 and J usage is TRBJ2-3, with D possibly being TRBD2 (6 bases). Germline V gives CDR1 MNHEY, CDR2 SVGAGI. The length of the CDR3 is 15 residues. V was pared by 8 bases and J by 2 bases, with 17 bases between. The CDR3 nucleotides are TGTGCCAGCGGCTTTGCCCGGGGGATCACAGATACGCAGTATTTT. This encodes CASGFARGITDTQYF.

The V call is TRBV7-8, the J call TRBJ1-3, with unresolved D. The CDR3 is 16 amino acids. Germline CDR1 is SGHVS and CDR2 is FQNEAQ. V was cut by 5 bases and J by 0 bases, with 14 bases left in between. CDR3 amino acids: CASSQLQLASGNTIYF. The CDR3 nucleotides are TGTGCCAGCAGCCAACTTCAGTTAGCCTCTGGAAACACCATATATTTT.

The rearrangement links TRBV7-3 to TRBJ2-2, with D possibly being TRBD2 (6 bases). Germline assignment: CDR1 SGHTA and CDR2 FQGTGA. The CDR3 length is 15 residues. V lost 4 bases and J 6 bases, leaving 15 bases between the germline ends. The CDR3, as DNA: TGTGCCAGCAGCTCCGGGGGTAGGGAGGCCGGGGAGCTGTTTTTT. It translates to CASSSGGREAGELFF.

The J gene is TRBJ2-7, the V gene TRBV27, with TRBD2 as a possible D gene (6 bases). V gave up 5 bases and J gave up 6 bases, with 17 bases separating them. Germline CDR1 MNHEY, CDR2 SMNVEV (reference sequence). The CDR3 contains 14 residues. This CDR3 reads CASSPRGQGREQYF. CDR3 in DNA: TGTGCCAGCAGTCCGCGGGGCCAGGGACGCGAGCAGTACTTC.

The V call is TRBV5-4, the J call TRBJ2-2; 10 bases are shared with TRBD2. In germline, CDR1 is SGHNT, CDR2 YYREEE (reference sequence). This CDR3 has 14 residues. J gave up 7 bases and V 2 bases, and 2 bases lay outside the gene matches. The CDR3 here is CASSLASGSGELFF. DNA for the CDR3: TGTGCCAGCAGCTTAGCTAGCGGGAGCGGGGAGCTGTTTTTT.

The chain couples TRBV9 to TRBJ2-5, with 7 positions matching TRBD1. The V and J ends lost 2 bases and 4 bases, in that order; junction bases with no gene match: 11. The length of the CDR3 is 16 residues. CDR1 is SGDLS and CDR2 is YYNGEE in the germline V gene. The CDR3 loop reads CASSVVTTGVGETQYF. CDR3 DNA sequence: TGTGCCAGCAGCGTTGTGACCACAGGGGTGGGAGAGACCCAGTACTTC.

The chain carries TRBV9 and TRBJ1-1; no definite D call. The germline V and J ends were trimmed by 3 bases and 3 bases, with 9 bases remaining between them. Germline loops: CDR1 SGDLS, CDR2 YYNGEE. This CDR3 is 13 amino acids long. The CDR3 DNA sequence: TGTGCCAGCAGCGCTAGACGAGACACTGAAGCTTTCTTT. As protein: CASSARRDTEAFF.

The chain combines TRBV19 with TRBJ2-1; 7 nucleotides align to TRBD2. V lost 5 bases and J lost 1; bases outside the gene matches: 11. This CDR3 contains 17 residues. The germline gives CDR1 LNHDA, CDR2 SQIVND (reference sequence). CDR3 nucleotides: TGTGCCAGTAGTCCCCGAGCCAGCGGGACTTCCTACAATGAGCAGTTCTTC. This gives the protein CASSPRASGTSYNEQFF.

V and J are TRBV11-2 and TRBJ1-6; the match to TRBD1 covers 8 bases. CDR1 SGHAT and CDR2 FQNNGV come from the germline V gene. This CDR3 is 18 amino acids long. With V trimmed by 3 bases and J by 3 bases, 10 bases remained unmatched. The CDR3 loop reads CASSFDRGPSRYNSPLHF. Written as DNA, the CDR3 is TGTGCCAGCAGCTTTGACAGGGGCCCTTCCCGCTATAATTCACCCCTCCACTTT.

The rearrangement links TRBV30 to TRBJ1-2; 11 positions match TRBD1. Germline CDR1 GTSNPN, CDR2 SVGIG (reference sequence). The CDR3 is 13 residues long. Trimming took 5 bases from V and 4 from J; bases not matched to a gene: 3. This CDR3 reads CAWGTGGLYGYTF. CDR3 bases: TGTGCCTGGGGGACAGGGGGTCTCTATGGCTACACCTTC.

V is TRBV11-3 and J is TRBJ1-1; D perhaps matches TRBD1 (5 bases). Per germline, CDR1 SGHNT and CDR2 YENEEA. There are 14 residues in the CDR3. The V end was cut by 1 base, the J end by 6 bases, with 12 bases between. CDR3 bases: TGTGCCAGCAGCTTAGGCGGGGGGAGCGCTGAAGCTTTCTTT. Amino acids: CASSLGGGSAEAFF.

The rearrangement joins TRBV18 to TRBJ2-3; 8 bases are shared with TRBD2. The germline V gene encodes CDR1 KGHSH and CDR2 LQKENI. The CDR3 runs 15 residues. The trim removed 7 bases at V and 0 bases at J, leaving 6 bases unmatched. The CDR3 sequence: CASFRGGPSTDTQYF. CDR3 DNA: TGTGCCAGCTTCCGGGGGGGCCCAAGCACAGATACGCAGTATTTT.

V is TRBV27 and J is TRBJ1-5, with TRBD1 as a possible D gene (5 bases). Germline V gene sequence: CDR1 MNHEY, CDR2 SMNVEV (reference sequence). This CDR3 is built from 12 residues. V was clipped by 8 bases and J by 4 bases, with 9 bases between them. The CDR3 loop is CASRGGNQPQHF. The DNA of the CDR3 is TGTGCCAGCCGTGGGGGGAATCAGCCCCAGCATTTT.

This clone was seen only once. The chain recombines TRBV5-6 with TRBJ2-2, with 10 bases aligning to TRBD2. CDR3 size: 17 residues. Germline V gene lookup returns CDR1 SGHDT and CDR2 YYEEEE. Losses at the gene ends were 0 bases for V and 4 bases for J; bases not matched to a gene: 6. The CDR3 DNA follows: TGTGCCAGCAGCTTGGCTCCTAGCGGGAGACCCACCGGGGAGCTGTTTTTT. It yields the protein CASSLAPSGRPTGELFF.

The CDR3 DNA follows: TGTGCCAGCAGTTTATCGAGTGTACAGGGGACAGATCAGCCCCAGCATTTT. Protein sequence: CASSLSSVQGTDQPQHF. The genes are TRBV28 and TRBJ1-5; 7 bases line up with TRBD1. The V gene end was trimmed by 1 base and the J gene end by 5 bases; junction bases not matched to a gene: 11. Germline lookup yields CDR1 MDHEN and CDR2 SYDVKM. This CDR3 spans 17 amino acids.

The rearrangement links TRBV6-5 to TRBJ2-3; possibly TRBD1 for D (6 bases). This CDR3 has 14 residues. V was pared by 6 bases and J by 6 bases, with 16 bases between. CDR1 and CDR2 (germline): MNHEY, SVGAGI. DNA for the CDR3: TGTGCCAGCAGGAAGGGGGTGAAAGGGGATACGCAGTATTTT. This gives the protein CASRKGVKGDTQYF.

The chain combines TRBV19 with TRBJ2-3; 8 bases match TRBD1. The CDR3 totals 14 residues. Germline lookup yields CDR1 LNHDA and CDR2 SQIVND (reference sequence). The V segment lost 6 bases and the J segment 5 bases; nucleotides outside the gene matches: 7. The chain's CDR3 is CASSYDRGRDTQYF. For the CDR3, the DNA is TGTGCCAGTAGCTACGACAGGGGACGAGATACGCAGTATTTT.